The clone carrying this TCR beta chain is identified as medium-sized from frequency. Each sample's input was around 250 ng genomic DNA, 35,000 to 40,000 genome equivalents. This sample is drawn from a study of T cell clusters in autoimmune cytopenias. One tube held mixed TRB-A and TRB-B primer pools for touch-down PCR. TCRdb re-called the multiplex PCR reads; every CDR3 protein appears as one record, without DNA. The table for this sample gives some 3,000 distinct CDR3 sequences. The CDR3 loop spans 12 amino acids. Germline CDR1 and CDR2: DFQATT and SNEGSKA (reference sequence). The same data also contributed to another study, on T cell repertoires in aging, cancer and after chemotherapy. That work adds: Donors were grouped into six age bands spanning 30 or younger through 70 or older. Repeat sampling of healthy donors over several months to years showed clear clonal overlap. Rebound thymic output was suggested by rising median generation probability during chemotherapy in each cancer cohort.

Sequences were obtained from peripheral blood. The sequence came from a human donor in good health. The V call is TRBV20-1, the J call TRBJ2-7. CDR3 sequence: CSARRPTYEQYF.